This T cell receptor beta chain came from a study of response to subunit inactivated influenza vaccine. General study points: Few additional T cells are recruited per seasonal influenza vaccination, authors suggested.

Comment on this clonotype: Its antigen is unidentified.

TCRdb processed the RT-PCR reads anew with MiXCR; each CDR3 protein has one entry. Among under 200,000 distinct CDR3 sequences, roughly 10% were seen once, and the ten largest hold over 10%. Germline V gene lookup returns CDR1 KGHSH and CDR2 LQKENI. J lost 6 bases, V lost 4 bases, and 3 bases had no gene match. This CDR3 region has 14 residues. The sequencing here drew on non-naive T cells sorted from PBMCs, taken 45 days after vaccination. The clonotype originates from a man aged 50 to 60 who received an inactivated influenza vaccine. The J gene is TRBJ1-2, the V gene TRBV18; 12 bases map to TRBD1. The CDR3 nucleotides are TGTGCCAGCTCACAGGGACAGGGGGCCGATGGCTACACCTTC. Translation: CASSQGQGADGYTF.